A single sample is the source of the 6 T cell receptor beta chains below, sequenced in a study of T-cell reconstitution after alpha-beta-depleted transplantation in children. TCRbeta library construction was performed incorporating unique molecular identifiers. One entry per CDR3 protein results from TCRdb running MiXCR on the PCR reads. The data show 600,000 to 800,000 distinct CDR3 sequences, with around 13% seen just once and about 0.77% held by the top ten. The sample in question was PBMCs, obtained before TCRalphabeta/CD19-depleted stem cell transplant. The receptor set was obtained from a girl aged 2-10 years with congenital amegakaryocytic thrombocytopenia, due to receive a stem cell transplant.

This clonotype was counted at least ten times. The chain links TRBV12-3 or TRBV12-4 to TRBJ1-3; weak D call: TRBD1 (6 bases). The ends were cut back, 2 bases at V and 2 bases at J, with 10 bases in the middle. This CDR3 comprises 15 residues. CDR3 amino acids: CASSLRGQPGNTIYF. In nucleotides, the CDR3 is TGTGCCAGCAGTTTACGGGGGCAACCTGGAAACACCATATATTTT.

The chain combines TRBV28 with TRBJ2-1, with 11 bases matching TRBD2. The CDR3 runs 20 residues. The V and J ends lost 4 bases and 5 bases, in that order; junction bases with no gene match: 19. Germline V CDR1 and CDR2: MDHEN, SYDVKM. CDR3 nucleotides: TGTGCCAGCAGTTCGTGGGGGACTAGCGGCCTTGGCCGCCCAAACAATGAGCAGTTCTTC. Encoded protein: CASSSWGTSGLGRPNNEQFF.

In this sample, this clonotype turned up many times. The gene calls are TRBV10-3 and TRBJ1-4, with D unclear. Germline-derived CDR1 and CDR2 are ENHRY and SYGVKD. The V end was cut by 2 bases, the J end by 8 bases, with 9 bases between. This CDR3 contains 13 residues. The chain's CDR3 is CAISEQEGEKLFF. DNA for the CDR3: TGTGCCATCAGTGAGCAGGAAGGGGAAAAACTGTTTTTT.

This clonotype was seen repeatedly, ten times or more. The chain joins TRBV7-9 to TRBJ2-3, with a possible D match to TRBD1 (5 bases). The CDR3 is made up of 14 amino acids. Germline V CDR1 and CDR2: SEHNR, FQNEAQ (reference sequence). V was cut by 3 bases and J by 1 base, with 8 bases left in between. Here the CDR3 DNA reads TGTGCCAGCAGCTTTGCACAGGGCACAGATACGCAGTATTTT. Protein: CASSFAQGTDTQYF.

This clonotype showed up many times. The genes are TRBV20-1 and TRBJ1-3, with 11 bases matching TRBD1. Germline-derived CDR1 and CDR2 are DFQATT and SNEGSKA (reference sequence). Losses at the gene ends were 1 base for V and 6 bases for J; bases not matched to a gene: 2. The CDR3 extends over 14 amino acids. The CDR3 reads CSARAGQGVNTIYF. CDR3 sequence (DNA): TGCAGTGCTAGAGCGGGACAGGGGGTAAACACCATATATTTT.

The genes are TRBV29-1 and TRBJ2-1; TRBD2 aligns across 9 bases. The CDR3 runs to 17 residues. V was pared by 4 bases and J by 3 bases, with 13 bases of the junction left unmatched. Germline-derived CDR1 and CDR2 are SQVTM and ANQGSEA. The CDR3: CSVGTSKATSGYNEQFF. Written as DNA, the CDR3 is TGCAGCGTTGGGACATCGAAAGCGACTAGCGGCTACAATGAGCAGTTCTTC.